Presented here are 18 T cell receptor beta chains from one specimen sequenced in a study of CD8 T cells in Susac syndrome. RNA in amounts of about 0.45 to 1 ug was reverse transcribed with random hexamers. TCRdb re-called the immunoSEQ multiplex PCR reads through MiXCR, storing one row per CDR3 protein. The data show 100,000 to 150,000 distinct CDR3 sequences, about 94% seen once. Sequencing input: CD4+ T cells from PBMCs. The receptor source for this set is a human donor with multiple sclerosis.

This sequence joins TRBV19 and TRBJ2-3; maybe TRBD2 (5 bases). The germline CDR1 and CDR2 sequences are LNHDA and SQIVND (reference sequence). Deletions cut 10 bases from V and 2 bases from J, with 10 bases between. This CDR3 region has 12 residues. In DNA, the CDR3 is TGTGCCACCGGGGAGACCACAGATACGCAGTATTTT. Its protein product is CATGETTDTQYF.

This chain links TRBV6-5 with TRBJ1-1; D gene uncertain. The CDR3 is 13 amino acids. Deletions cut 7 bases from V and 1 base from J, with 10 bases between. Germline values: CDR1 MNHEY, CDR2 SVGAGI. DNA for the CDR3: TGTGCCAGCATCTATCCCGGGAACACTGAAGCTTTCTTT. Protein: CASIYPGNTEAFF.

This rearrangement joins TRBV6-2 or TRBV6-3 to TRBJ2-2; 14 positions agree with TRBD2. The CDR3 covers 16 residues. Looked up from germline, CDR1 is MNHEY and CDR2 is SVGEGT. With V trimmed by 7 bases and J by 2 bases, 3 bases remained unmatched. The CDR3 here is CASTGLAGANTGELFF. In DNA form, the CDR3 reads TGTGCCAGCACGGGACTAGCGGGGGCCAACACCGGGGAGCTGTTTTTT.

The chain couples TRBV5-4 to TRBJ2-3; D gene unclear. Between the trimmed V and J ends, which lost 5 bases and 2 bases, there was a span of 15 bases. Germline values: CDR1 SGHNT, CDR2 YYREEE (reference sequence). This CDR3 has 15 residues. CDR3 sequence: CASSPDPGYTDTQYF. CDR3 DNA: TGTGCCAGCAGTCCGGACCCAGGATACACAGATACGCAGTATTTT.

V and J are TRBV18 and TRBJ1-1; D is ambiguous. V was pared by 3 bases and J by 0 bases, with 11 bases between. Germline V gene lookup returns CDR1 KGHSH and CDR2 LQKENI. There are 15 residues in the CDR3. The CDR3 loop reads CASSPILGLNTEAFF. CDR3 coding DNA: TGTGCCAGCTCACCCATTTTAGGGCTGAACACTGAAGCTTTCTTT.

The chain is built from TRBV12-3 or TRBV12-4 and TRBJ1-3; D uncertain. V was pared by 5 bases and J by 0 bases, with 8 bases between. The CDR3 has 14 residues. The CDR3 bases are TGTGCCAGCAGTATAGGCTTCTCTGGAAACACCATATATTTT. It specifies CASSIGFSGNTIYF.

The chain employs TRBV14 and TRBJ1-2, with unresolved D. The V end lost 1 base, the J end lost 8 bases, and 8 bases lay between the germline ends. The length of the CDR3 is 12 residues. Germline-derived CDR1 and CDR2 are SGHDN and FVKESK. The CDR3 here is CASSQVDGGYTF. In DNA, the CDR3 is TGTGCCAGCAGCCAAGTTGATGGAGGCTACACCTTC.

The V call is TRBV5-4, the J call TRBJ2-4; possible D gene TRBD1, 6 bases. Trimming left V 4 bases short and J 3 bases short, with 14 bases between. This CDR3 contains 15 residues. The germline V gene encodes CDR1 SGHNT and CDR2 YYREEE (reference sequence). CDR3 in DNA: TGTGCCAGCAGCCCACCGGGACAAGGCAAAAACATTCAGTACTTC. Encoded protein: CASSPPGQGKNIQYF.

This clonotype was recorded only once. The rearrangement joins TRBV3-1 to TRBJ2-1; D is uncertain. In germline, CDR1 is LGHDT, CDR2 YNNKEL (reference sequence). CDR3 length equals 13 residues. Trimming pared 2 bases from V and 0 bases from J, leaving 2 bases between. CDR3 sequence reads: CASSQFSYNEQFF. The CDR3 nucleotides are TGTGCCAGCAGCCAATTCTCCTACAATGAGCAGTTCTTC.

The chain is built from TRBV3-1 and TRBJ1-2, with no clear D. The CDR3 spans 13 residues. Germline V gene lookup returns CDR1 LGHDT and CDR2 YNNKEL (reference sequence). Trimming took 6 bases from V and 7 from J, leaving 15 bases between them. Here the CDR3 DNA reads TGTGCCAGCAGGCTCCTTGACATACCTGGCTACACCTTC. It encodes CASRLLDIPGYTF.

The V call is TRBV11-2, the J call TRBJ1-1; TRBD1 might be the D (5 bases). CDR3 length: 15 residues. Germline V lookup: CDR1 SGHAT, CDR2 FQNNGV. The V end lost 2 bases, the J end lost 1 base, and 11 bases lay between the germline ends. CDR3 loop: CASSLYGGGNTEAFF. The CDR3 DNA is TGTGCCAGCAGCTTATATGGGGGTGGGAACACTGAAGCTTTCTTT.

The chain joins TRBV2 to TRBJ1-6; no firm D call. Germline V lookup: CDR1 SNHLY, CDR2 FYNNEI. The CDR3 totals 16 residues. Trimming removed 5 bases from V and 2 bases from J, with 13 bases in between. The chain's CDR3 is CASSQERKPYNSPLHF. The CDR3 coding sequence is TGTGCCAGCAGTCAAGAAAGAAAGCCCTATAATTCACCCCTCCACTTT.

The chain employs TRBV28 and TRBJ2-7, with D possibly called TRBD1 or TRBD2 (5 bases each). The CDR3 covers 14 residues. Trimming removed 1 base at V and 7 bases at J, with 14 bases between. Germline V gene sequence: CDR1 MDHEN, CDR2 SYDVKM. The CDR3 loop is CASSLSSSREEQYF. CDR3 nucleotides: TGTGCCAGCAGTTTATCTAGCTCCAGGGAAGAGCAGTACTTC.

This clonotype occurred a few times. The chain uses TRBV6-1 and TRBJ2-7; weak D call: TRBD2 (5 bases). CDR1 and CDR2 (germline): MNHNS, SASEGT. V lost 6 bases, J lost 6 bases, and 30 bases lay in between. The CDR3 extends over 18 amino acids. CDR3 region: CASSPPRGLGGLPLEQYF. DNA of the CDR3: TGTGCCAGCAGCCCCCCCCGAGGCCTCGGCGGGCTTCCCCTCGAGCAGTACTTC.

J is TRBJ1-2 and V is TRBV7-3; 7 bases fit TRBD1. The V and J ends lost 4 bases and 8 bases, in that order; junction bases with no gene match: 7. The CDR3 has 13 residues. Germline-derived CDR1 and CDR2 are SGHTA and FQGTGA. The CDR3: CASSSSGGGGYTF. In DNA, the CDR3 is TGTGCCAGCAGCTCGTCAGGGGGTGGAGGCTACACCTTC.

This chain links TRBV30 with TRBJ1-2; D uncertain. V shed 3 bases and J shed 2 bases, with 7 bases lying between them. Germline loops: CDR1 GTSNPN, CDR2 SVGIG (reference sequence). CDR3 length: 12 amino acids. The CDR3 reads CAWRSGNYGYTF. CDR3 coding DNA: TGTGCCTGGAGGTCGGGGAACTATGGCTACACCTTC.

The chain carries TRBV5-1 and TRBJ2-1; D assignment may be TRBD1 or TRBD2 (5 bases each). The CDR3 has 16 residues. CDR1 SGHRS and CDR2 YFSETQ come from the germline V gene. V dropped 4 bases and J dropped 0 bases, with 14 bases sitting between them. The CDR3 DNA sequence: TGCGCCAGCAGCCCCCCCCCAGGGAGCTCCTACAATGAGCAGTTCTTC. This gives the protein CASSPPPGSSYNEQFF.

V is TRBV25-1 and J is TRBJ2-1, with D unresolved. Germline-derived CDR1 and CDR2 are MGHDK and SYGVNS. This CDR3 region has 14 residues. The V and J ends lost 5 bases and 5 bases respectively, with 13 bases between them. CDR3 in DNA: TGTGCCAGCAGTCCCGTGGCCGTCCACAATGAGCAGTTCTTC. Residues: CASSPVAVHNEQFF.